The 25 T cell receptor beta chains in this list originate from one sample, sequenced in a study of blood T cells in healthy people across ages. Together with a sample-barcoded 5' primer, a J-beta primer mix was included in a second PCR lasting about 7 to 11 cycles. A single record per CDR3 protein comes from TCRdb applying MiXCR to the 5' RACE reads. In the table there are 600,000 to 1,000,000 distinct CDR3 sequences, 20% to 25% of which are singletons. The same specimen was also included in a second study, on T cells of mothers and their children.

The material sequenced was blood. The source is a boy aged 5 to 17 in good health.

This clonotype was seen more than once but under ten times. The gene calls are TRBV29-1 and TRBJ2-5, with 7 bases aligning to TRBD1. From germline, CDR1 is SQVTM and CDR2 ANQGSEA. The ends lost 3 bases at V and 5 bases at J; junction bases unmatched: 6. The CDR3 contains 13 residues. This CDR3 reads CSVEDDRAETQYF. CDR3 nucleotide sequence: TGCAGCGTTGAGGATGACAGGGCCGAGACCCAGTACTTC.

The chain employs TRBV12-3 or TRBV12-4 and TRBJ2-1; TRBD2 aligns across 10 bases. J lost 4 bases, V lost 3 bases, and 18 bases had no gene match. The CDR3 contains 20 residues. The DNA for the CDR3 is TGTGCCAGCAGTTTTCGAGCTAGCGGGAGAAATTTACAGAATTACAATGAGCAGTTCTTC. It codes for CASSFRASGRNLQNYNEQFF.

The chain carries TRBV2 and TRBJ1-6, with a possible D match to TRBD1 (5 bases). The CDR3 contains 14 residues. Germline V gene data show CDR1 as SNHLY and CDR2 as FYNNEI. Between the trimmed V and J ends, which lost 3 bases and 8 bases, there was a span of 11 bases. The CDR3 bases are TGTGCCAGCAGTGAGGATTCAGGGTATTCACCCCTCCACTTT. It translates to CASSEDSGYSPLHF.

The chain has TRBV5-1 and TRBJ2-5; a possible D gene is TRBD1 (6 bases). Germline CDR1 reads SGHRS; CDR2 reads YFSETQ. CDR3 length: 15 residues. V was shortened by 5 bases and J by 2 bases, with 16 bases between the two germline ends. The CDR3 sequence: CASSRKPGAQETQYF. Here the CDR3 DNA reads TGCGCCAGCAGTCGAAAGCCAGGGGCACAAGAGACCCAGTACTTC.

CDR3 sequence: CASSQGGLARPSYEQYF. The CDR3 region has the DNA TGTGCCAGCAGCCAAGGTGGACTAGCACGTCCGTCCTACGAGCAGTACTTC. The rearrangement joins TRBV3-1 to TRBJ2-5; TRBD2 aligns across 8 bases. Matching the DNA end better, TRBJ2-7 makes the J call doubtful. The CDR3 runs 17 residues. From germline, CDR1 is LGHDT and CDR2 YNNKEL (reference sequence).

The chain links TRBV29-1 to TRBJ2-5, with D possibly called TRBD1 or TRBD2 (5 bases each). This CDR3 has 14 residues. With 4 bases removed from V and 3 bases from J, the gap between germline ends came to 15 bases. Germline V gene lookup returns CDR1 SQVTM and CDR2 ANQGSEA. CDR3 DNA sequence: TGCAGCGTTGGATTGGGGGTAGTAGAAGAGACCCAGTACTTC. Translation gives CSVGLGVVEETQYF.

This clonotype occurred a few times. The chain employs TRBV4-3 and TRBJ2-5; 8 bases line up with TRBD2. V trimming: 1 base; J trimming: 5 bases; junction bases outside the gene matches: 12. The germline V gene encodes CDR1 LGHNA and CDR2 YSLEER. There are 17 residues in the CDR3. The CDR3 loop reads CASSQVLLGLGGETQYF. The CDR3 nucleotides are TGCGCCAGCAGCCAAGTTCTGTTGGGACTAGGGGGGGAGACCCAGTACTTC.

The chain has TRBV7-9 and TRBJ1-1; tentative D call: TRBD1 (6 bases). From germline, CDR1 is SEHNR and CDR2 FQNEAQ (reference sequence). The V and J ends lost 5 bases and 2 bases respectively, with 18 bases between them. The CDR3 covers 16 residues. CDR3 sequence reads: CASSPSEGGANTEAFF. CDR3 nucleotide sequence: TGTGCCAGCAGCCCAAGTGAGGGGGGGGCAAACACTGAAGCTTTCTTT.

The rearrangement links TRBV28 to TRBJ1-4; 11 nucleotides align to TRBD1. J lost 7 bases, V lost 3 bases, and 4 bases had no gene match. The CDR3 covers 15 residues. Germline CDR1 is MDHEN and CDR2 is SYDVKM. CDR3 DNA: TGTGCCAGCAGTTTTACGGGACAGGGGGTTGAAAAACTGTTTTTT. Protein sequence: CASSFTGQGVEKLFF.

The genes are TRBV29-1 and TRBJ2-1; maybe TRBD2 (6 bases). The J call may be incorrect, as the DNA end agrees better with TRBJ2-5. The germline V gene has CDR1 SQVTM and CDR2 ANQGSEA. This CDR3 is 13 amino acids long. The CDR3 nucleotides read TGCAGCGTGAGGCGGGACGGAGAAGAGACCCAGTACTTC. The encoded protein is CSVRRDGEETQYF.

A few counts support this clonotype. The J gene is TRBJ1-2, the V gene TRBV30; the D is unclear. Trimming removed 3 bases at V and 7 bases at J, with 21 bases between. The CDR3 is 15 residues long. CDR1 is GTSNPN, CDR2 SVGIG, per germline (reference sequence). The CDR3 coding sequence is TGTGCCTGGAGGCAAGATGAGACGGCGGCTAGTGGCTACACCTTC. Its translation is CAWRQDETAASGYTF.

This clonotype was recorded a few times. V and J are TRBV7-2 and TRBJ1-1; D remains ambiguous. Trimming stripped 5 bases from V and 5 bases from J, with 12 bases between. This CDR3 is built from 13 residues. Germline V CDR1 and CDR2: SGHTA, FQGNSA. This CDR3 is CASSQSAITEAFF. DNA for the CDR3: TGTGCCAGCAGCCAGTCAGCTATTACTGAAGCTTTCTTT.

The V and J genes are TRBV20-1 and TRBJ2-7, with D perhaps TRBD2 (6 bases). The CDR3 contains 15 residues. V lost 0 bases and J lost 0, with 12 bases in between. Germline values: CDR1 DFQATT, CDR2 SNEGSKA (reference sequence). CDR3 region: CSARDIRETSYEQYF. The DNA for the CDR3 is TGCAGTGCTAGAGATATACGGGAGACCTCCTACGAGCAGTACTTC.

The table lists this clonotype with a few counts. The V and J genes are TRBV12-3 or TRBV12-4 and TRBJ1-5, with D perhaps TRBD1 (6 bases). This CDR3 spans 14 amino acids. V lost 5 bases and J 6 bases, leaving 14 bases between the germline ends. The CDR3 loop is CASSETGIGQPQHF. The CDR3 DNA reads as TGTGCCAGCAGTGAAACAGGGATAGGTCAGCCCCAGCATTTT.

This chain joins TRBV12-3 or TRBV12-4 and TRBJ2-3; D gene ambiguous. V dropped 6 bases and J dropped 10 bases, with 11 bases sitting between them. This CDR3 has 11 residues. The CDR3 sequence is CASSLESSQYF. As DNA, the CDR3 is TGTGCCAGCAGCCTGGAGAGTTCGCAGTATTTT.

This clonotype has only one observation. The chain recombines TRBV20-1 with TRBJ2-5; D uncertain. The end of the DNA is better explained by TRBJ2-7, so the J call may be wrong. Germline V gene sequence: CDR1 DFQATT, CDR2 SNEGSKA (reference sequence). The CDR3 length is 13 residues. The CDR3 sequence is CSGLGPFSYEQYF. For the CDR3, the DNA is TGCAGTGGTCTAGGTCCATTCTCCTACGAGCAGTACTTC.

For the CDR3, the DNA is TGTGCCAGCGACTATGGTTCTGGGGCCAACGTCCTGACTTTC. The encoded protein is CASDYGSGANVLTF. The chain is built from TRBV6-6 and TRBJ2-6, with TRBD2 as a possible D gene (5 bases). The CDR3 length is 14 residues. Germline loops: CDR1 MNHNY, CDR2 SVGAGI (reference sequence). V lost 8 bases to trimming and J lost 1 base, with 9 bases between them.

As concerns this clonotype: One end of the junction does not line up with germline, which may come from a read error. The V gene is TRBV28, the J gene TRBJ2-2; 8 bases match TRBD1. CDR1 is MDHEN and CDR2 is SYDVKM in the germline V gene. The length of the CDR3 is 14 residues. DNA for the CDR3: TGTGCCAGCATAGGACAGGGATGGACCGGAGAGCTGTTTTTT. Translation: CASIGQGWTGELFF.

The chain is built from TRBV7-2 and TRBJ2-1, with D possibly matching TRBD2 (6 bases). Germline V gene sequence: CDR1 SGHTA, CDR2 FQGNSA. The CDR3 sequence is 16 residues long. V dropped 4 bases and J dropped 2 bases, with 15 bases sitting between them. The CDR3 spells CASSSMPRETYNEQFF. The CDR3 DNA is TGTGCCAGCAGCTCCATGCCTCGGGAGACCTACAATGAGCAGTTCTTC.

The V gene is TRBV12-3 or TRBV12-4, the J gene TRBJ2-1, with D hard to call. V was clipped by 8 bases and J by 1 base, with 3 bases between them. This CDR3 has 11 residues. The CDR3 loop reads CASESYNEQFF. The DNA for the CDR3 is TGTGCCAGCGAGTCCTACAATGAGCAGTTCTTC.

This sequence joins TRBV5-1 and TRBJ2-3, with D unresolved. The length of the CDR3 is 12 residues. Germline V gene data show CDR1 as SGHRS and CDR2 as YFSETQ. V lost 2 bases and J lost 5, with 6 bases in between. The CDR3 DNA reads TGCGCCAGCAGCTTTACTCAAGATACGCAGTATTTT. Translated: CASSFTQDTQYF.

The gene calls are TRBV20-1 and TRBJ2-7, with 8 bases fitting TRBD1. CDR3 size: 13 residues. CDR1 DFQATT and CDR2 SNEGSKA come from the germline V gene (reference sequence). V was pared by 5 bases and J by 3 bases, with 6 bases of the junction left unmatched. CDR3: CSADRGGYYEQYF. CDR3 nucleotides: TGCAGTGCTGACAGGGGCGGATACTACGAGCAGTACTTC.

This clonotype was counted a few times. The chain links TRBV2 to TRBJ2-5; D call uncertain. The DNA end lines up better with TRBJ2-7; the J call may be wrong. Germline assignment: CDR1 SNHLY and CDR2 FYNNEI. This CDR3 spans 11 amino acids. The CDR3 DNA sequence: TGTGCCAGCAGTGAGATGGGCGAGCAGTACTTC. Its protein product is CASSEMGEQYF.

V gene TRBV19 combines with J gene TRBJ2-2; possibly TRBD2 for D (5 bases). CDR3 length: 16 residues. Germline CDR1 LNHDA, CDR2 SQIVND (reference sequence). The V end was cut by 7 bases, the J end by 3 bases, with 18 bases between. The CDR3 reads CASTKIPGGYTGELFF. The CDR3 nucleotides read TGTGCCAGTACCAAAATCCCCGGCGGGTACACCGGGGAGCTGTTTTTT.

The V call is TRBV10-3, the J call TRBJ2-7; 9 nucleotides align to TRBD1. This CDR3 is built from 16 residues. Germline V lookup: CDR1 ENHRY, CDR2 SYGVKD. The junction had 7 bases not matched to a gene; V was cut back by 2 bases and J by 2 bases. The CDR3, as DNA: TGTGCCATCAGTGAGGCGCCGGGACAGGGAACCTACGAGCAGTACTTC. Translated: CAISEAPGQGTYEQYF.